The T cell receptor beta chain under discussion was sequenced for a study of blood T cell repertoires in COVID-19. Study in general: Whether acute or convalescent, the COVID-19 samples came from the United States, Italy and Spain. PBMCs, B-cell-depleted T cells, or T cells were the source of the cDNA or gDNA that made up the material.

In the original processing: Quantification of nucleated cells was approximated via reference gene primer amplification. Assay used: immunoSEQ multiplex PCR; TCRdb lists only in-frame clones, some missing. V and J calls and clone size are as listed in that table; D and trimming were resolved from the DNA. The sample records some 45,000 clones, over 75% being singletons. The CDR3 covers 16 residues. Germline-derived CDR1 and CDR2 are SGHRS and YFSETQ. V lost 0 bases to trimming and J lost 1 base; unmatched junction nucleotides: 6. The sample was peripheral blood. The chain combines TRBV5-1 with TRBJ1-1; 7 bases map to TRBD1. The receptor was isolated from a human donor in a cohort sampled during active COVID-19. CDR3 amino acids: CASSLAWRTGNTEAFF. CDR3 DNA: TGCGCCAGCAGCTTGGCCTGGAGGACAGGGAACACTGAAGCTTTCTTT.